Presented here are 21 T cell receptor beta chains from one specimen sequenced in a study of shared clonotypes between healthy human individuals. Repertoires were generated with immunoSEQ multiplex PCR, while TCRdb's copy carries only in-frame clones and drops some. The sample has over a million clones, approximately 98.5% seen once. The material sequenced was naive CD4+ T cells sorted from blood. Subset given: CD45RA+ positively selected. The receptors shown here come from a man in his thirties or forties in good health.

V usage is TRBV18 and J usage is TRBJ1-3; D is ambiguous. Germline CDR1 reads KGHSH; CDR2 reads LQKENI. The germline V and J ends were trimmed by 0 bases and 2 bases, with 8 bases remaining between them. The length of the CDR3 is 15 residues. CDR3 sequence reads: CASSPPARAGNTIYF. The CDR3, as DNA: TGTGCCAGCTCACCACCGGCAAGGGCTGGAAACACCATATATTTT.

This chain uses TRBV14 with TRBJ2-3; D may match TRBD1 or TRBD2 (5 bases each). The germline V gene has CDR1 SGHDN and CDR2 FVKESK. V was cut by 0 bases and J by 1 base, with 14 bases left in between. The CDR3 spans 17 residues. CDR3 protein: CASSQDPRLGGTDTQYF. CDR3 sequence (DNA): TGTGCCAGCAGCCAAGACCCCCGACTGGGGGGCACAGATACGCAGTATTTT.

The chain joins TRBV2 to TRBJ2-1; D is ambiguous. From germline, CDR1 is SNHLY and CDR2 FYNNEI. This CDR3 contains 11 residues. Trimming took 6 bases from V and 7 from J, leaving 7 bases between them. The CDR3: CASSLVNEQFF. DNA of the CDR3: TGTGCCAGCAGCCTTGTGAATGAGCAGTTCTTC. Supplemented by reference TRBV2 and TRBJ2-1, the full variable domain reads EPEVTQTPSHQVTQMGQEVILRCVPISNHLYFYWYRQILGQKVEFLVSFYNNEISEKSEIFDDQFSVERPDGSNFTLKIRSTKLEDSAMYFCASSLVNEQFFGPGTRLTVL.

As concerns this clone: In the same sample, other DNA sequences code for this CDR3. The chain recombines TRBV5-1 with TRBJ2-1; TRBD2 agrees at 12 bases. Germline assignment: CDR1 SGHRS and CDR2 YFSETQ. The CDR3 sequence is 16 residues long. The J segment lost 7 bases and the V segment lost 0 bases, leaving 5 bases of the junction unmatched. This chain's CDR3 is CASSLALTSGSNEQFF. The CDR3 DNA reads TGCGCCAGCAGCTTGGCCCTGACTAGCGGGAGTAATGAGCAGTTCTTC.

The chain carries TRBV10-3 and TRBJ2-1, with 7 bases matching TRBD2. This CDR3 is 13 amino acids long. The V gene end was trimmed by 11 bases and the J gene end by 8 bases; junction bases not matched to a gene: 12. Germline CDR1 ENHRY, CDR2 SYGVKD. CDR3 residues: CADRTRPSDEQFF. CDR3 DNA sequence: TGTGCCGACCGGACTAGGCCGAGTGATGAGCAGTTCTTC.

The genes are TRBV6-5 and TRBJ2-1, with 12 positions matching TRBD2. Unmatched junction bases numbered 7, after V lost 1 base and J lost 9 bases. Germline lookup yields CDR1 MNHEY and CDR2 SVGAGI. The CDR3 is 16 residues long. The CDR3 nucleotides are TGTGCCAGCAGTTACTGGTCACTAGCGGGAGGAAGTGAGCAGTTCTTC. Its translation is CASSYWSLAGGSEQFF.

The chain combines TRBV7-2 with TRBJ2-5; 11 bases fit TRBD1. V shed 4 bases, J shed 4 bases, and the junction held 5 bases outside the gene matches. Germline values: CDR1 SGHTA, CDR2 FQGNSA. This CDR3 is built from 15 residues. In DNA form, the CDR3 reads TGTGCCAGCAGCTCAAGGGACAGGGGGTTAGAGACCCAGTACTTC. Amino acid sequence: CASSSRDRGLETQYF.

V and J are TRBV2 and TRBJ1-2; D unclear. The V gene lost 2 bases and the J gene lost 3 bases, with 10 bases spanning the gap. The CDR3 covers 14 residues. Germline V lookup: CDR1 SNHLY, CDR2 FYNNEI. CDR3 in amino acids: CASSESSTHYGYTF. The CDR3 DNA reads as TGTGCCAGCAGTGAAAGTAGTACACACTATGGCTACACCTTC.

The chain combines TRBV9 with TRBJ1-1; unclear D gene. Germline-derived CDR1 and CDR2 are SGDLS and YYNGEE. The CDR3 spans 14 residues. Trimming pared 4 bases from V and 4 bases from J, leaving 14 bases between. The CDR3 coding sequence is TGTGCCAGCAGCCCGCTAGGGCAGAGCACTGAAGCTTTCTTT. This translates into CASSPLGQSTEAFF.

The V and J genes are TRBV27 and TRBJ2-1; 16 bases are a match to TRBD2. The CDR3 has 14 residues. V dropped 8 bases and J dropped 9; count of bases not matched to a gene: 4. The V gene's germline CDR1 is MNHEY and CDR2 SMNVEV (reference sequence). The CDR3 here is CASAGTSGRGEQFF. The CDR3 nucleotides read TGTGCCAGCGCCGGGACTAGCGGGAGGGGTGAGCAGTTCTTC.

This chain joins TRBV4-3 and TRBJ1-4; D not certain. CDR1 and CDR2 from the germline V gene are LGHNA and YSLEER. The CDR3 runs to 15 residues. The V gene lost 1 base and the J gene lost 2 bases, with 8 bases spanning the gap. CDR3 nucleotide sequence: TGCGCCAGCAGCCAAGCCCAGCCGACTAATGAAAAACTGTTTTTT. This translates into CASSQAQPTNEKLFF.

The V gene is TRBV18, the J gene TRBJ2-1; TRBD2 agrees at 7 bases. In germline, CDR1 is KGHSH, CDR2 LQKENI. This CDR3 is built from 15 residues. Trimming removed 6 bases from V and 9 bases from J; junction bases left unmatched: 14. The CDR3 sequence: CASSPVAGELGEQFF. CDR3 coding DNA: TGTGCCAGCTCCCCCGTGGCGGGAGAGTTAGGTGAGCAGTTCTTC. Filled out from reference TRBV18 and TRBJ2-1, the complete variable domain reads NAGVMQNPRHLVRRRGQEARLRCSPMKGHSHVYWYRQLPEEGLKFMVYLQKENIIDESGMPKERFSAEFPKEGPSILRIQQVVRGDSAAYFCASSPVAGELGEQFFGPGTRLTVL.

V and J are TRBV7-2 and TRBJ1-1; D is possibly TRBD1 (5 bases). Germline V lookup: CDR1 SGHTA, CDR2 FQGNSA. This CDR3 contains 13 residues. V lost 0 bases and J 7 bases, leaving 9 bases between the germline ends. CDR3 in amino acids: CASSLANRLEAFF. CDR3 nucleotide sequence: TGTGCCAGCAGCTTAGCCAACAGGCTTGAAGCTTTCTTT.

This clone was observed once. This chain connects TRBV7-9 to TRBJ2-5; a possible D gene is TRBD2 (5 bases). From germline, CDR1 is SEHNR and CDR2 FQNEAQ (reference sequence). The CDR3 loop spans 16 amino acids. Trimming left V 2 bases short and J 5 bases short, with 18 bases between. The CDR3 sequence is CASSLSPNEGGETQYF. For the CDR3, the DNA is TGTGCCAGCAGCTTAAGCCCCAACGAGGGTGGGGAGACCCAGTACTTC.

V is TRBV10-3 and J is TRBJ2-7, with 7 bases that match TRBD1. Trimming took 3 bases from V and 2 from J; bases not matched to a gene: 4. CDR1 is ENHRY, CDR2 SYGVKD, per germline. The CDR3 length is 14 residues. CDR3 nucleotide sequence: TGTGCCATCAGTGAAGCGACAGGGACCTACGAGCAGTACTTC. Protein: CAISEATGTYEQYF.

The CDR3 is CASSSRDRGNTIYF. The DNA of the CDR3 is TGTGCCAGTAGTTCTCGGGACAGGGGAAACACCATATATTTT. The chain carries TRBV19 and TRBJ1-3, with 8 bases fitting TRBD1. From germline, CDR1 is LNHDA and CDR2 SQIVND (reference sequence). The CDR3 totals 14 residues. With 5 bases clipped from V and 4 bases from J, the junction kept 4 bases outside the gene matches.

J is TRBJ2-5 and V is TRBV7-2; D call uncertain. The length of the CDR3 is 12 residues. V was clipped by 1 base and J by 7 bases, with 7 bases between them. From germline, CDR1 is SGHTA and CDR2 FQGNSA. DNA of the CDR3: TGTGCCAGCAGCTTAGATCTTGGGACCCAGTACTTC. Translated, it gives CASSLDLGTQYF. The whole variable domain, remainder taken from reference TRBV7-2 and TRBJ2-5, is GAGVSQSPSNKVTEKGKDVELRCDPISGHTALYWYRQSLGQGLEFLIYFQGNSAPDKSGLPSDRFSAERTGGSVSTLTIQRTQQEDSAVYLCASSLDLGTQYFGPGTRLLVL.

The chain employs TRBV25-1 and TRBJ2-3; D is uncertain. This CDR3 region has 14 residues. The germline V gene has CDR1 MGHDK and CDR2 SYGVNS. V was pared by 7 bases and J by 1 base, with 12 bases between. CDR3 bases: TGTGCCAGCATGCGAGGCTACCGCACAGATACGCAGTATTTT. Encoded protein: CASMRGYRTDTQYF.

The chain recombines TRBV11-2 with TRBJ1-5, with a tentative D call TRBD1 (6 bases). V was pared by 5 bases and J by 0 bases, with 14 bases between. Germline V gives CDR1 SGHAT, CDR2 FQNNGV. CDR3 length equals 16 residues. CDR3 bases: TGTGCCAGCAGCCCACTAACAGGGTCTAGCAATCAGCCCCAGCATTTT. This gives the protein CASSPLTGSSNQPQHF.

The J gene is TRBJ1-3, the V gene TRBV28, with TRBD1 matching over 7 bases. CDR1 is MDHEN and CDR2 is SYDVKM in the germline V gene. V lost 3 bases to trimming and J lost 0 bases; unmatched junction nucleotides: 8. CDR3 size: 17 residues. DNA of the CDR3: TGTGCCAGCAGTTTTGTCGGGACAGAAGTCTCTGGAAACACCATATATTTT. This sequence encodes CASSFVGTEVSGNTIYF.

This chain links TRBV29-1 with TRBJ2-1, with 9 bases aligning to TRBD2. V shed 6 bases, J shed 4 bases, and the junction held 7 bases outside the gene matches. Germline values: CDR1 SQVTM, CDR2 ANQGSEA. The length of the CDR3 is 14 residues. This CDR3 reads CSVGPSGVYNEQFF. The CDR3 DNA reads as TGCAGCGTCGGGCCTAGCGGGGTTTACAATGAGCAGTTCTTC.